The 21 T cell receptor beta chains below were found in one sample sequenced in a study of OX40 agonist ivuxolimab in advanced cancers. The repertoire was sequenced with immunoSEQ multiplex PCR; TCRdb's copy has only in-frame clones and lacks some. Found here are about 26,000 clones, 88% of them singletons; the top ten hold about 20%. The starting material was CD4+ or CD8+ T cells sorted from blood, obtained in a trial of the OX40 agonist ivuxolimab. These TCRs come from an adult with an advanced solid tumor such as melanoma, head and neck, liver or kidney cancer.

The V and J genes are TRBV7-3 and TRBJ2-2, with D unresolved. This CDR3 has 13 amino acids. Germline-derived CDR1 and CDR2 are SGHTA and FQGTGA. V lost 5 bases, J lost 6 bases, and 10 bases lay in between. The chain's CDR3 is CASSPYIPGELFF. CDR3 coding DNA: TGTGCCAGCAGCCCCTATATTCCCGGGGAGCTGTTTTTT.

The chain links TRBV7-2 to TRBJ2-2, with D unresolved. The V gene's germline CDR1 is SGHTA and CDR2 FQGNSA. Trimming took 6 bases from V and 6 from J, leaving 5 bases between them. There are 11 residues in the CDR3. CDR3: CASRSSGELFF. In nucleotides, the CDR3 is TGTGCCAGCAGATCCTCCGGGGAGCTGTTTTTT. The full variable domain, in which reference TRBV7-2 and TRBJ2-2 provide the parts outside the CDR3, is GAGVSQSPSNKVTEKGKDVELRCDPISGHTALYWYRQSLGQGLEFLIYFQGNSAPDKSGLPSDRFSAERTGGSVSTLTIQRTQQEDSAVYLCASRSSGELFFGEGSRLTVL.

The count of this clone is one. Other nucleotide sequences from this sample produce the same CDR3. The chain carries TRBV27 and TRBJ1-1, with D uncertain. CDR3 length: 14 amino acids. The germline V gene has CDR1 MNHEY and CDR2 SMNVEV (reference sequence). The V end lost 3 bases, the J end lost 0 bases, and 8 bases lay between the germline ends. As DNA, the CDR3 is TGTGCCAGCAGTTTGGGCGGTTTGAACACTGAAGCTTTCTTT. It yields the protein CASSLGGLNTEAFF.

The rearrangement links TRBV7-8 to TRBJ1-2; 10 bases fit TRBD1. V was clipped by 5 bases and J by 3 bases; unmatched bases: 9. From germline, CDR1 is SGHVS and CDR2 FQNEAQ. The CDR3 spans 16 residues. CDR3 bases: TGTGCCAGCAGCCCACCGGACAGGGGGACTGACTATGGCTACACCTTC. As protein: CASSPPDRGTDYGYTF. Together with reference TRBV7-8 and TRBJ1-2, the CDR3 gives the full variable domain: GAGVSQSPRYKVAKRGQDVALRCDPISGHVSLFWYQQALGQGPEFLTYFQNEAQLDKSGLPSDRFFAERPEGSVSTLKIQRTQQEDSAVYLCASSPPDRGTDYGYTFGSGTRLTVV.

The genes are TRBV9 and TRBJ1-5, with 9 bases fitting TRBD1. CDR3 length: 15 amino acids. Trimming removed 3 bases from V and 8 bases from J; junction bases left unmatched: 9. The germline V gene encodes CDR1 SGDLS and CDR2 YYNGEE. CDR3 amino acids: CASSAGTGRNEPQHF. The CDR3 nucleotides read TGTGCCAGCAGCGCGGGGACAGGGCGTAATGAGCCCCAGCATTTT.

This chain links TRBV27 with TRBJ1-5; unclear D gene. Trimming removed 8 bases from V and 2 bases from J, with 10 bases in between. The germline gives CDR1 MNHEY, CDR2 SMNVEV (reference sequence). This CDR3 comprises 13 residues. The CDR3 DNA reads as TGTGCCAGCGCTCCTGGGGGCAATCAGCCCCAGCATTTT. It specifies CASAPGGNQPQHF.

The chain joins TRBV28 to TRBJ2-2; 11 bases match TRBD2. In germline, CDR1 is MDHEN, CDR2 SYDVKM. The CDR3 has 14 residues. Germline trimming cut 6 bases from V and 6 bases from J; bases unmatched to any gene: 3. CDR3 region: CASSLSGGAGELFF. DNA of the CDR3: TGTGCCAGCAGCCTTAGCGGGGGGGCCGGGGAGCTGTTTTTT.

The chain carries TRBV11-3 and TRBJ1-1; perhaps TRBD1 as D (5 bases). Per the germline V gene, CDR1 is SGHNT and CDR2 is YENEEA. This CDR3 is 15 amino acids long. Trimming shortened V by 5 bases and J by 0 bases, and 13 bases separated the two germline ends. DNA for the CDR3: TGTGCCAGCAGCCTGGGGGAGGGGATGAACACTGAAGCTTTCTTT. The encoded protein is CASSLGEGMNTEAFF.

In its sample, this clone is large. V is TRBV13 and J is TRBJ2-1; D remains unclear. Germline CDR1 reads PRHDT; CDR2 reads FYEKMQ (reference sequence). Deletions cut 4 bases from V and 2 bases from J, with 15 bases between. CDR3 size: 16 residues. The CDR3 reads CASSSPTRSPYNEQFF. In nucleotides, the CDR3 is TGTGCCAGCAGCTCGCCTACGCGATCACCCTACAATGAGCAGTTCTTC.

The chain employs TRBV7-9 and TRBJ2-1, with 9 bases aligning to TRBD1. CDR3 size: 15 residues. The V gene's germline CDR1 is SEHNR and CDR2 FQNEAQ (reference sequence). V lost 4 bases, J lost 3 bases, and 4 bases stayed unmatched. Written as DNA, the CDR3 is TGTGCCAGCAGCTACACAGGGGGCTACTACAATGAGCAGTTCTTC. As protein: CASSYTGGYYNEQFF.

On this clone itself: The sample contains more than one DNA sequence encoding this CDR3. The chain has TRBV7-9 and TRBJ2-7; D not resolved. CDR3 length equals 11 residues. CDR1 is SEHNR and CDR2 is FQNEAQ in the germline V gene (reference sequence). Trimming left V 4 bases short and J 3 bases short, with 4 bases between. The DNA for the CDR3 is TGTGCCAGCAGCTCCCTCTACGAGCAGTACTTC. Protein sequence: CASSSLYEQYF.

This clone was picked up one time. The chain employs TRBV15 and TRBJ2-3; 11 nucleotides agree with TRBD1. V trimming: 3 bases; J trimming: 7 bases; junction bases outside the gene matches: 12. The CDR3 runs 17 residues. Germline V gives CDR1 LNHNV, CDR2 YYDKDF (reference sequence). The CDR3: CATSRDIGTGGLNTQYF. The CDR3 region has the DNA TGTGCCACCAGCAGGGATATCGGGACAGGGGGTCTGAATACGCAGTATTTT.

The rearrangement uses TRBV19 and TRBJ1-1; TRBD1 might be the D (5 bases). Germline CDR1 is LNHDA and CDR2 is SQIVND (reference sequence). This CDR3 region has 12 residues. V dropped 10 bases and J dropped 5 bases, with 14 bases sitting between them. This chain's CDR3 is CATRPQATEAFF. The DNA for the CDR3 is TGTGCCACGCGTCCACAGGCGACTGAAGCTTTCTTT. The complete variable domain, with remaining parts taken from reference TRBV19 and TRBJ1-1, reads DGGITQSPKYLFRKEGQNVTLSCEQNLNHDAMYWYRQDPGQGLRLIYYSQIVNDFQKGDIAEGYSVSREKKESFPLTVTSAQKNPTAFYLCATRPQATEAFFGQGTRLTVV.

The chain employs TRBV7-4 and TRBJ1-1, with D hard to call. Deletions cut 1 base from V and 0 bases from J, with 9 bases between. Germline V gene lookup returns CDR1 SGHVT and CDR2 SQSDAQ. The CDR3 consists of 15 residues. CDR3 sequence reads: CASSLVRIMNTEAFF. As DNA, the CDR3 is TGTGCCAGCAGCTTAGTCAGGATTATGAACACTGAAGCTTTCTTT.

The CDR3 loop reads CASSPLGGTGELFF. CDR3 bases: TGTGCCAGCAGCCCTTTGGGGGGTACCGGGGAGCTGTTTTTT. The chain employs TRBV4-2 and TRBJ2-2, with D possibly TRBD2 on 6 matching bases. Deletions cut 4 bases from V and 5 bases from J, with 11 bases between. Germline V gene sequence: CDR1 LGHNA, CDR2 YNFKEQ. The CDR3 is 14 residues long.

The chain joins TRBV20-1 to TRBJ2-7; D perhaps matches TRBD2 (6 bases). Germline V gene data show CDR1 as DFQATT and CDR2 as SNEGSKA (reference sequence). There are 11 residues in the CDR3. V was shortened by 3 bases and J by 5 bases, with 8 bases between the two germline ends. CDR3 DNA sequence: TGCAGTGCTAGTACGGGAGACGAGCAGTACTTC. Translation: CSASTGDEQYF.

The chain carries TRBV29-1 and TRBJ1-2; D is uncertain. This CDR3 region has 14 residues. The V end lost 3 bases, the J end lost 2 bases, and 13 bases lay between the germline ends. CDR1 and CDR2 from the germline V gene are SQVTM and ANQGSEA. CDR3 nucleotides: TGCAGCGTTGAGTTTTTAACCGGAAACTATGGCTACACCTTC. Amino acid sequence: CSVEFLTGNYGYTF. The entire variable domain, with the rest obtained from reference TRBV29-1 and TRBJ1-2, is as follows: SAVISQKPSRDICQRGTSLTIQCQVDSQVTMMFWYRQQPGQSLTLIATANQGSEATYESGFVIDKFPISRPNLTFSTLTVSNMSPEDSSIYLCSVEFLTGNYGYTFGSGTRLTVV.

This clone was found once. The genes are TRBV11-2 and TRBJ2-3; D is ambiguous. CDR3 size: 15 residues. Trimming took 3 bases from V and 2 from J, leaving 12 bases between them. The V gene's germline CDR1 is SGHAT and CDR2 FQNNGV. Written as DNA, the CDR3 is TGTGCCAGCAGCTTGCAGGTGTTTATCACAGATACGCAGTATTTT. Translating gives CASSLQVFITDTQYF.

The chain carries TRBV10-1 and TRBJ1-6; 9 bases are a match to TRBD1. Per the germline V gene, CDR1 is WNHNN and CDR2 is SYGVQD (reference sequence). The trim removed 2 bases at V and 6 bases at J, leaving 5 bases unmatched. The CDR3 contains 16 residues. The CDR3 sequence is CASSETLGQGNSPLHF. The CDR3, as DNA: TGCGCCAGCAGTGAGACCTTGGGACAGGGTAATTCACCCCTCCACTTT.

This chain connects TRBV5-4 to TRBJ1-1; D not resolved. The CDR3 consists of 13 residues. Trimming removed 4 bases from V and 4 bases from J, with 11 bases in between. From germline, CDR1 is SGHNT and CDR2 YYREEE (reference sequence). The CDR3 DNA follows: TGTGCCAGCAGCCCCGACGGTCTCACTGAAGCTTTCTTT. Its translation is CASSPDGLTEAFF.

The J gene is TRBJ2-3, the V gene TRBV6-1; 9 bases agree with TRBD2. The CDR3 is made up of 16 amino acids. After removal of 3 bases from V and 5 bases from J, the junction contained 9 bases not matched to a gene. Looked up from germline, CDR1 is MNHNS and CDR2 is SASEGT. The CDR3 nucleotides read TGTGCCAGCAGTGAGCCTGCGGGGGGGCCAGGAGATACGCAGTATTTT. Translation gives CASSEPAGGPGDTQYF.